The 10 T cell receptor beta chains below come from one sample, sequenced in a study of regulatory T cells in long-lasting Graves disease. TCR beta libraries were built with iRepertoire HTBI primers and Arm-PCR of CDR3 regions. TCRdb reprocessed the multiplex PCR reads with MiXCR, giving one entry per CDR3 protein. Of 400,000 to 500,000 distinct CDR3 sequences listed, under 25% are singletons. Noted time point: persistent/refractory GD, antithyroid drugs over 5 years with positive TRAb. PBMC RNA was the source of the TCR library. Sequences were derived from peripheral blood mononuclear cells (PBMCs), sampled when the disease was refractory, from a patient treated with antithyroid drugs. The receptors were gathered from a female donor with Graves disease.

This clonotype was detected many times. The chain couples TRBV12-3 or TRBV12-4 to TRBJ2-2, with D possibly matching TRBD2 (5 bases). This CDR3 region has 16 residues. With 5 bases removed from V and 2 bases from J, the gap between germline ends came to 15 bases. This CDR3 is CASSPEPPGNTGELFF. CDR3 sequence (DNA): TGTGCCAGCAGTCCAGAACCGCCGGGAAACACCGGGGAGCTGTTTTTT.

In this sample, this clonotype turned up many times. The chain couples TRBV20-1 to TRBJ2-7; 11 nucleotides align to TRBD2. Losses at the gene ends were 3 bases for V and 3 bases for J; bases not matched to a gene: 10. Germline CDR1 is DFQATT and CDR2 is SNEGSKA (reference sequence). The CDR3 totals 16 residues. The CDR3 here is CSASGEGLAGGYEQYF. The CDR3 DNA is TGCAGTGCTAGCGGGGAGGGGCTAGCGGGAGGCTACGAGCAGTACTTC.

This clonotype has ten or more counts. V gene TRBV7-8 combines with J gene TRBJ2-7; 10 bases agree with TRBD2. CDR1 and CDR2 from the germline V gene are SGHVS and FQNEAQ. This CDR3 spans 15 amino acids. The V and J ends lost 2 bases and 4 bases, in that order; junction bases with no gene match: 5. Here the CDR3 reads CASSLSRTSGYEQYF. The CDR3 nucleotides are TGTGCCAGCAGCTTATCGCGGACTAGCGGTTACGAGCAGTACTTC.

This clonotype has at least ten counts. The CDR3 spells CASSLDFANKRAFF. CDR3 sequence (DNA): TGTGCCAGCAGCTTAGATTTTGCAAACAAAAGGGCTTTCTTT. The chain employs TRBV11-2 and TRBJ1-1; D gene unclear. The CDR3 sequence is 14 residues long. V was trimmed by 0 bases and J by 11 bases, leaving 16 bases between them. Germline CDR1 is SGHAT and CDR2 is FQNNGV.

This clonotype was recorded at least ten times. The CDR3 sequence is CASSQPSSGPPTGELFF. Written as DNA, the CDR3 is TGTGCCAGCAGCCAGCCTTCTAGCGGGCCTCCTACCGGGGAGCTGTTTTTT. J is TRBJ2-2 and V is TRBV28; 8 bases fit TRBD2. Per germline, CDR1 MDHEN and CDR2 SYDVKM. After removal of 6 bases from V and 5 bases from J, the junction contained 14 bases not matched to a gene. This CDR3 contains 17 residues.

In this sample, this clonotype turned up many times. This chain joins TRBV9 and TRBJ1-2; D not certain. Germline V gene lookup returns CDR1 SGDLS and CDR2 YYNGEE. V was clipped by 4 bases and J by 7 bases, with 17 bases between them. The CDR3 is 14 amino acids. The CDR3 DNA reads TGTGCCAGCAGCCCCCCGGACGGTGTGGGTGGCTACACCTTC. Protein: CASSPPDGVGGYTF.

Points on this clonotype: It may be a read error: a sequence one base away is much more abundant. The chain is built from TRBV20-1 and TRBJ2-7; TRBD2 aligns across 12 bases. J lost 3 bases, V lost 0 bases, and 3 bases had no gene match. Per the germline V gene, CDR1 is DFQATT and CDR2 is SNEGSKA (reference sequence). This CDR3 has 15 residues. CDR3 sequence reads: CSARDRTSGDYEQYF. The CDR3, as DNA: TGCAGTGCTAGAGATCGGACTAGCGGGGACTACGAGCAGTACTTC.

This clonotype was recorded a few times. Here the CDR3 omits its conserved ending phenylalanine or tryptophan, so a read error is the likely source. The chain has TRBV19 and TRBJ1-1; TRBD1 agrees at 7 bases. V trimming: 4 bases; J trimming: 0 bases; junction bases outside the gene matches: 2. CDR3 length: 14 amino acids. The germline gives CDR1 LNHDA, CDR2 SQIVND (reference sequence). The CDR3 region is CASSTGQMNTEAFS. As DNA, the CDR3 is TGTGCCAGTAGTACGGGACAGATGAACACTGAAGCTTTCTCT.

As regards this clonotype: A clone one base away is much larger, so this may be a read error. The V gene is TRBV5-1, the J gene TRBJ2-7, with D possibly being TRBD1 (6 bases). The CDR3 runs to 13 residues. The germline V gene encodes CDR1 SGHRS and CDR2 YFSETQ. As DNA, the CDR3 is TGCGCCAGTGGCAACAGGGCGTCCTACGGGCAGTACTTC. Encoded protein: CASGNRASYGQYF.

On this clonotype: With a much larger clone just one base away, this may be a read error. This sequence joins TRBV5-1 and TRBJ2-2; 7 bases are a match to TRBD1. The V and J ends lost 5 bases and 1 base, in that order; junction bases with no gene match: 8. This CDR3 region has 16 residues. CDR1 and CDR2 (germline): SGHRS, YFSETQ. CDR3 sequence: CASRGPGTENTGELFF. DNA of the CDR3: TGCGCCAGCAGAGGCCCCGGGACAGAGAACACCGGGGAGCTGTTTTTT.